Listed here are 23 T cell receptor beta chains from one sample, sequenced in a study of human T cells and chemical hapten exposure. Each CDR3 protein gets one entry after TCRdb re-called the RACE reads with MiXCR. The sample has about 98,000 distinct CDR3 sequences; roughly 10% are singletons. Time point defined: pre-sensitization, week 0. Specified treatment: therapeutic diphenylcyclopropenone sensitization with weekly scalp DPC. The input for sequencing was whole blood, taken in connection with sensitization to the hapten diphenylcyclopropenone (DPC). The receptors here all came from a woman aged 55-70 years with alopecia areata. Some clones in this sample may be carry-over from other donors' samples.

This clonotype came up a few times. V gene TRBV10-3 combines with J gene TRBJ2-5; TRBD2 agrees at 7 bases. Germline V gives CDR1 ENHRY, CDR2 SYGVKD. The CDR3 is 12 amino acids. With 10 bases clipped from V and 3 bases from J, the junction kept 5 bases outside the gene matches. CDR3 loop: CATHGGEETQYF. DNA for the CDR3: TGTGCCACGCATGGGGGGGAAGAGACCCAGTACTTC.

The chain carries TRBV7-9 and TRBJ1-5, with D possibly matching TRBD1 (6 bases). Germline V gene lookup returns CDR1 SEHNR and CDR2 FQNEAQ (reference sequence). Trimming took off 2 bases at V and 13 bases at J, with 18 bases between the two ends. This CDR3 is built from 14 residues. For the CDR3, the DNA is TGTGCCAGCAGCTTACCCATCCCCGGGGGGGCTCAGCATTTT. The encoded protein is CASSLPIPGGAQHF.

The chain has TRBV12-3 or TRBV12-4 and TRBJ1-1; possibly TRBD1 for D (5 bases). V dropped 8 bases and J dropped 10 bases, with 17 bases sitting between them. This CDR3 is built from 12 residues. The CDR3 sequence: CASAFRVSGAFF. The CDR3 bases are TGTGCCAGCGCGTTCAGGGTATCCGGAGCTTTCTTT.

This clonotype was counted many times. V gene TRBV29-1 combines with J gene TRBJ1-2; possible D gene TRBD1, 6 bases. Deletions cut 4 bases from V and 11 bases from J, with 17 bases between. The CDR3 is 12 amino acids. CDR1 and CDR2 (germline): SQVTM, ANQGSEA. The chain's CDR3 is CSVGGAETPYTF. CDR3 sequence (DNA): TGCAGCGTTGGGGGGGCGGAAACGCCGTACACCTTC.

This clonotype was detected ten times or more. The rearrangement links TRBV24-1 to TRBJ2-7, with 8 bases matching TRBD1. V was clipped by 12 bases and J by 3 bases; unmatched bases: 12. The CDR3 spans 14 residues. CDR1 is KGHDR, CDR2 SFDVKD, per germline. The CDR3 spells CAPRVNTGGYEQYF. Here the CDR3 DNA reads TGTGCCCCCCGTGTGAATACAGGGGGCTACGAGCAGTACTTC.

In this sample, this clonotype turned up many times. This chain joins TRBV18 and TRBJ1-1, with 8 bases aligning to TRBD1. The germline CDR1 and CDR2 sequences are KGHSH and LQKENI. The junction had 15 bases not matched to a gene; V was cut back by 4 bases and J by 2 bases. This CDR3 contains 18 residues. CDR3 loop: CASSQTRQGLGSNTEAFF. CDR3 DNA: TGTGCCAGCTCACAAACCCGACAGGGGCTCGGATCTAACACTGAAGCTTTCTTT.

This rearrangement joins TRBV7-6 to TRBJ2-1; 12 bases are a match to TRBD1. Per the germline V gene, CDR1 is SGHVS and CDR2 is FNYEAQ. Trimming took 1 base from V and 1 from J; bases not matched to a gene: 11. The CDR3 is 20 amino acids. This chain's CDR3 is CASSLEPLGGQGASYNEQFF. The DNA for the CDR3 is TGTGCCAGCAGCTTAGAGCCCCTCGGGGGACAGGGGGCATCCTACAATGAGCAGTTCTTC. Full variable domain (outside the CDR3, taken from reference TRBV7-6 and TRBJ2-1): GAGVSQSPRYKVTKRGQDVALRCDPISGHVSLYWYRQALGQGPEFLTYFNYEAQQDKSGLPNDRFSAERPEGSISTLTIQRTEQRDSAMYRCASSLEPLGGQGASYNEQFFGPGTRLTVL.

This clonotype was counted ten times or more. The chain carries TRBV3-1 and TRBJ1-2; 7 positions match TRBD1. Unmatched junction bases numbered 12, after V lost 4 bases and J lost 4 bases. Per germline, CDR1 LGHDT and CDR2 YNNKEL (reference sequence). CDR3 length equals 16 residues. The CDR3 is CASSRRGQRPSYGYTF. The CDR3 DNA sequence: TGTGCCAGCAGCCGACGGGGACAGAGACCATCCTATGGCTACACCTTC.

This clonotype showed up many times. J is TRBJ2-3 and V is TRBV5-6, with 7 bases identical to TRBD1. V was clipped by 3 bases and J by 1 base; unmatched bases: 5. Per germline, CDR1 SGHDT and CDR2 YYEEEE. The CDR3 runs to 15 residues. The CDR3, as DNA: TGTGCCAGCAGCTCCGGACAGGTCGGCACAGATACGCAGTATTTT. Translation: CASSSGQVGTDTQYF.

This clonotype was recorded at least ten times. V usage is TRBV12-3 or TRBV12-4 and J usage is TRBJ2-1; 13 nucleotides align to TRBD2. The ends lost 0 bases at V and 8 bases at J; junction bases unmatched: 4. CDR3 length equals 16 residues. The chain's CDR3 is CASSLATSGGSDEQFF. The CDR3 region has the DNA TGTGCCAGCAGTTTAGCGACTAGCGGGGGGTCGGATGAGCAGTTCTTC.

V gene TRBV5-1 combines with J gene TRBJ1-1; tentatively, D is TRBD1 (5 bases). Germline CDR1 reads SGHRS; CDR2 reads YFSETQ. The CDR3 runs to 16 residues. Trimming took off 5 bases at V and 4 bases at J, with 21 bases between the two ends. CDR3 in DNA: TGCGCCAGCAGTACCCGTGGATTGGGGGAAGGCACTGAAGCTTTCTTT. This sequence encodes CASSTRGLGEGTEAFF.

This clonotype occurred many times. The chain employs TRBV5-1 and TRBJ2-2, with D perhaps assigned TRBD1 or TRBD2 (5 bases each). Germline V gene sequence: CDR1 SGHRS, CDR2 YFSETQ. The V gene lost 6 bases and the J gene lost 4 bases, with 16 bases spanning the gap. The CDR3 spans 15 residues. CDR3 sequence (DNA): TGCGCCAGCAAACTCCGGGACGATTCCACCGGGGAGCTGTTTTTT. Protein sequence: CASKLRDDSTGELFF.

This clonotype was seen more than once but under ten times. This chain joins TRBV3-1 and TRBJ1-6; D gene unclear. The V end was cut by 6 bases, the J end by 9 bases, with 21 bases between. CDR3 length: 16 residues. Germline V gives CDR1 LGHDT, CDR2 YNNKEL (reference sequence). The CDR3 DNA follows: TGTGCCAGCAGACTGGACCCATCGGGATCCGGTTCACCCCTCCACTTT. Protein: CASRLDPSGSGSPLHF.

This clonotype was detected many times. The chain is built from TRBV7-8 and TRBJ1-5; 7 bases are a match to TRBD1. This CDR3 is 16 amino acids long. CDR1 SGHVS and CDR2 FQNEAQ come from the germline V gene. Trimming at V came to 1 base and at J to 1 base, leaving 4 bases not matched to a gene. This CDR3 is CASSLVGGQSNQPQHF. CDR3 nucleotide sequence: TGTGCCAGCAGCTTAGTAGGGGGCCAGAGCAATCAGCCCCAGCATTTT.

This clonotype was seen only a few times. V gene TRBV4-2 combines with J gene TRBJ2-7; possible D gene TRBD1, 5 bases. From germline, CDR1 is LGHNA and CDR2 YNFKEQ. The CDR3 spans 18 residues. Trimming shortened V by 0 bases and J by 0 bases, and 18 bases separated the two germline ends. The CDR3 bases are TGTGCCAGCAGCCAAGATCGTGGTGGGGCAGGATTCTCCTACGAGCAGTACTTC. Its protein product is CASSQDRGGAGFSYEQYF.

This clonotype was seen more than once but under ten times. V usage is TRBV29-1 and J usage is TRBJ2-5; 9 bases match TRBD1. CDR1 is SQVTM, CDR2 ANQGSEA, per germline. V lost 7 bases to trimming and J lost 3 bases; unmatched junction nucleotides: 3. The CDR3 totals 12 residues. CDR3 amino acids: CSGTGEKETQYF. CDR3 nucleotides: TGCAGCGGGACAGGGGAAAAAGAGACCCAGTACTTC.

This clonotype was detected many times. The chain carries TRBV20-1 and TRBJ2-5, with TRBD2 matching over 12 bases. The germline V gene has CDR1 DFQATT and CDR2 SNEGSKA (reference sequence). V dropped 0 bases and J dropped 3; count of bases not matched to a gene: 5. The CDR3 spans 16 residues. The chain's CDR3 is CSARDASGGAEETQYF. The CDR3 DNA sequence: TGCAGTGCTAGAGACGCTAGCGGGGGGGCCGAAGAGACCCAGTACTTC.

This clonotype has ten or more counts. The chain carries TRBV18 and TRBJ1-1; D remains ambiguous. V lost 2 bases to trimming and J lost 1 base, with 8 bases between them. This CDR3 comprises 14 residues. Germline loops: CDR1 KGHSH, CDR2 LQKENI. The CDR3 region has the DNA TGTGCCAGCTCACCAGGACGGGAGAACACTGAAGCTTTCTTT. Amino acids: CASSPGRENTEAFF.

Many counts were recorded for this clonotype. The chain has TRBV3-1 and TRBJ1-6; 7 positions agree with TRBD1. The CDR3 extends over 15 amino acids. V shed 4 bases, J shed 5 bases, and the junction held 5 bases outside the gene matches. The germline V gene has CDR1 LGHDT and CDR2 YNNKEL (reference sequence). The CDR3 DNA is TGTGCCAGCAGCCCGGGGGACAGAGATAATTCACCCCTCCACTTT. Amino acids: CASSPGDRDNSPLHF.

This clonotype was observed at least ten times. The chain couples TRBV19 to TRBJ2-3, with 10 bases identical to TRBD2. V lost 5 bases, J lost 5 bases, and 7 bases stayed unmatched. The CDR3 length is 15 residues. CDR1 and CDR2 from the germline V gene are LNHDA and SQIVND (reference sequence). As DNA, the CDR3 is TGTGCCAGTAGTGGAGCGGGGGGGCCGGGAGATACGCAGTATTTT. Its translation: CASSGAGGPGDTQYF.

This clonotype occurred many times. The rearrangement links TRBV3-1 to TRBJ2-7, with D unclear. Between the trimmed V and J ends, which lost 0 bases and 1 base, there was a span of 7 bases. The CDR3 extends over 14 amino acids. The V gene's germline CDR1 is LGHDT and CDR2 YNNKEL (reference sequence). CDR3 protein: CASSQEGQSYEQYF. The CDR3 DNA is TGTGCCAGCAGCCAAGAAGGTCAGTCCTACGAGCAGTACTTC.

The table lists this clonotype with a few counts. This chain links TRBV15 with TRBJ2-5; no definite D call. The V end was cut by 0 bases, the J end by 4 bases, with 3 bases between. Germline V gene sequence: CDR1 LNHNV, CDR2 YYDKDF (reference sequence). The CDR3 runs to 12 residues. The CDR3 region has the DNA TGTGCCACCAGCAGAGATCGAGAGACCCAGTACTTC. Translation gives CATSRDRETQYF.

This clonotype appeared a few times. Written as DNA, the CDR3 is TGTGCCAGCACCCAATTAGACAGCGAGCAGTACTTC. This sequence encodes CASTQLDSEQYF. The rearrangement links TRBV2 to TRBJ2-7; perhaps TRBD1 as D (5 bases). The CDR3 covers 12 residues. V was pared by 7 bases and J by 6 bases, with 13 bases between. CDR1 is SNHLY and CDR2 is FYNNEI in the germline V gene.